One sample yielded the 27 T cell receptor beta chains listed below, sequenced in a study of OX40 agonist ivuxolimab in advanced cancers. Clones were read by immunoSEQ multiplex PCR, and TCRdb kept only the in-frame ones, dropping some. The table lists approximately 50,000 clones, roughly 80% of them singletons. The sample here was CD4+ or CD8+ T cells sorted from blood, taken in a trial of the OX40 agonist ivuxolimab. These receptors were collected from an adult with an advanced solid tumor such as melanoma, head and neck, liver or kidney cancer.

The rearrangement joins TRBV19 to TRBJ1-2; D call uncertain. The CDR3 runs to 13 residues. In germline, CDR1 is LNHDA, CDR2 SQIVND (reference sequence). V was shortened by 4 bases and J by 8 bases, with 14 bases between the two germline ends. Here the CDR3 reads CASSTAPGGGYTF. The CDR3 DNA reads TGTGCCAGTAGTACGGCCCCGGGTGGCGGCTACACCTTC.

CDR3 amino acids: CASSLLGSQPQHF. The CDR3 bases are TGTGCCAGCAGCTTATTAGGGAGTCAGCCCCAGCATTTT. This chain uses TRBV7-9 with TRBJ1-5; D uncertain. Germline-derived CDR1 and CDR2 are SEHNR and FQNEAQ (reference sequence). The length of the CDR3 is 13 residues. Trimming stripped 2 bases from V and 6 bases from J, with 8 bases between.

This clone was recorded only once. The chain couples TRBV4-1 to TRBJ1-2; 8 nucleotides align to TRBD1. CDR1 and CDR2 (germline): MGHRA, YSYEKL. This CDR3 comprises 16 residues. The V and J ends lost 3 bases and 7 bases, in that order; junction bases with no gene match: 13. CDR3 in amino acids: CASSQRAGQGLSGYTF. The DNA for the CDR3 is TGCGCCAGCAGCCAGAGGGCAGGACAGGGATTGTCTGGCTACACCTTC.

The gene calls are TRBV19 and TRBJ2-5; D call uncertain. Trimming took off 2 bases at V and 0 bases at J, with 4 bases between the two ends. The germline gives CDR1 LNHDA, CDR2 SQIVND (reference sequence). The CDR3 loop spans 13 amino acids. CDR3 DNA sequence: TGTGCCAGTAGTATACAGGACCAAGAGACCCAGTACTTC. It specifies CASSIQDQETQYF.

This clone was counted only a few times. The rearrangement joins TRBV7-9 to TRBJ2-7; D is possibly TRBD1 (6 bases). Germline loops: CDR1 SEHNR, CDR2 FQNEAQ (reference sequence). The germline V and J ends were trimmed by 0 bases and 3 bases, with 9 bases remaining between them. The CDR3 is 14 amino acids. CDR3 coding DNA: TGTGCCAGCAGCTTAGCTACAGGGATCTACGAGCAGTACTTC. This gives the protein CASSLATGIYEQYF.

The genes are TRBV6-1 and TRBJ1-2; 7 nucleotides match TRBD1. The CDR3 runs to 14 residues. Per the germline V gene, CDR1 is MNHNS and CDR2 is SASEGT. V lost 9 bases to trimming and J lost 2 bases; unmatched junction nucleotides: 9. CDR3 nucleotides: TGTGCCAGTTCCCCAGGGGGGGGCAACTATGGCTACACCTTC. As protein: CASSPGGGNYGYTF.

J is TRBJ2-3 and V is TRBV21-1; TRBD2 reflects the table's D call only, with no check against the DNA. TRBV21-1 is annotated as a pseudogene. The CDR3 is 17 residues long. This CDR3 reads CASSIRGWTKATDTQYF. The CDR3 DNA sequence: TGTGCCAGCAGCATTAGGGGTTGGACTAAGGCGACAGATACGCAGTATTTT.

The chain uses TRBV15 and TRBJ2-5; D is possibly TRBD1 (5 bases). The CDR3 is 17 residues long. Trimming cost V 0 bases and J 7 bases, with 21 bases left between them. Looked up from germline, CDR1 is LNHNV and CDR2 is YYDKDF (reference sequence). Written as DNA, the CDR3 is TGTGCCACCAGCAGAGATAACAACCTGGTGGGGCCGGGGACCCAGTACTTC. Amino acid sequence: CATSRDNNLVGPGTQYF. Variable domain in full (rest from reference TRBV15 and TRBJ2-5): DAMVIQNPRYQVTQFGKPVTLSCSQTLNHNVMYWYQQKSSQAPKLLFHYYDKDFNNEADTPDNFQSRRPNTSFCFLDIRSPGLGDTAMYLCATSRDNNLVGPGTQYFGPGTRLLVL.

The chain employs TRBV30 and TRBJ2-3; D is perhaps TRBD1 (5 bases). Between the trimmed V and J ends, which lost 4 bases and 3 bases, there was a span of 20 bases. Germline lookup yields CDR1 GTSNPN and CDR2 SVGIG (reference sequence). There are 16 residues in the CDR3. CDR3 in DNA: TGTGCCTGGAATCCTATCTGGGGTAGGGGTACAGATACGCAGTATTTT. This codes for CAWNPIWGRGTDTQYF.

This clone was counted between two and nine times. The V and J genes are TRBV4-2 and TRBJ2-2, with D hard to call. The V gene lost 0 bases and the J gene lost 4 bases, with 12 bases spanning the gap. The germline V gene encodes CDR1 LGHNA and CDR2 YNFKEQ. The CDR3 is 16 amino acids. The CDR3 sequence is CASSQEGIATTGELFF. The CDR3 DNA reads as TGTGCCAGCAGCCAAGAGGGAATAGCAACCACCGGGGAGCTGTTTTTT.

This sequence joins TRBV30 and TRBJ2-7; 8 bases agree with TRBD1. J lost 0 bases, V lost 3 bases, and 4 bases had no gene match. The germline V gene encodes CDR1 GTSNPN and CDR2 SVGIG (reference sequence). This CDR3 has 14 residues. CDR3 in DNA: TGTGCCTGGAGGGTTACAGGGGGCTCCTACGAGCAGTACTTC. Translating gives CAWRVTGGSYEQYF.

This chain joins TRBV5-1 and TRBJ2-5; D is unclear. The end of the DNA is better explained by TRBJ2-7, so the J call may be wrong. The germline gives CDR1 SGHRS, CDR2 YFSETQ. This CDR3 is built from 14 residues. CDR3 nucleotides: TGCGCCAGCAGCTTTGAGGTGAGCTCCTACGAGCAGTACTTC. It encodes CASSFEVSSYEQYF.

This clone was observed a single time. The rearrangement joins TRBV6-6 to TRBJ2-1, with a weak D call TRBD1 (6 bases). Germline CDR1 reads MNHNY; CDR2 reads SVGAGI (reference sequence). Between the trimmed V and J ends, which lost 5 bases and 1 base, there was a span of 12 bases. The CDR3 has 15 amino acids. The CDR3, as DNA: TGTGCCAGCAGTAATGGACAGCTATCCTACAATGAGCAGTTCTTC. Protein sequence: CASSNGQLSYNEQFF.

The rearrangement uses TRBV5-6 and TRBJ1-1; 9 bases are a match to TRBD1. The germline gives CDR1 SGHDT, CDR2 YYEEEE. V gave up 4 bases and J gave up 1 base; unmatched junction bases: 5. The CDR3 covers 15 residues. The CDR3 sequence: CASSPGTGTNTEAFF. CDR3 in DNA: TGTGCCAGCAGCCCCGGGACAGGGACGAACACTGAAGCTTTCTTT. Drawing the rest from reference TRBV5-6 and TRBJ1-1, the complete variable domain is DAGVTQSPTHLIKTRGQQVTLRCSPKSGHDTVSWYQQALGQGPQFIFQYYEEEERQRGNFPDRFSGHQFPNYSSELNVNALLLGDSALYLCASSPGTGTNTEAFFGQGTRLTVV.

The chain combines TRBV9 with TRBJ1-4, with D unresolved. CDR1 and CDR2 from the germline V gene are SGDLS and YYNGEE. The CDR3 covers 16 residues. V was trimmed by 1 base and J by 0 bases, leaving 10 bases between them. The CDR3 coding sequence is TGTGCCAGCAGCGTATCCGGGGTCGCAACTAATGAAAAACTGTTTTTT. It specifies CASSVSGVATNEKLFF.

The genes are TRBV2 and TRBJ2-3; TRBD2 matches at 10 bases. CDR1 is SNHLY, CDR2 FYNNEI, per germline. The J segment lost 9 bases and the V segment lost 7 bases, leaving 7 bases of the junction unmatched. The CDR3 is 13 amino acids. CDR3 in amino acids: CASIRTSGETQYF. CDR3 in DNA: TGTGCCAGCATAAGGACTAGCGGTGAAACGCAGTATTTT.

This chain joins TRBV4-1 and TRBJ1-5; 10 bases agree with TRBD1. V shed 6 bases, J shed 6 bases, and the junction held 5 bases outside the gene matches. The CDR3 runs to 14 residues. Germline CDR1 is MGHRA and CDR2 is YSYEKL. The CDR3 DNA reads TGCGCCAGCAGGGACAGGGGGTTCGGTCAGCCCCAGCATTTT. This encodes CASRDRGFGQPQHF.

This chain joins TRBV30 and TRBJ2-7, with 7 bases identical to TRBD2. Germline CDR1 and CDR2: GTSNPN and SVGIG (reference sequence). This CDR3 is built from 12 residues. V gave up 3 bases and J gave up 9 bases; unmatched junction bases: 8. DNA for the CDR3: TGTGCCTGGAGCGCTTTATGGGGGGGGCAGTACTTC. It codes for CAWSALWGGQYF.

This clone has more than one count but fewer than ten. V usage is TRBV19 and J usage is TRBJ1-5; 9 bases match TRBD1. This CDR3 has 15 residues. CDR1 is LNHDA and CDR2 is SQIVND in the germline V gene (reference sequence). With 3 bases clipped from V and 5 bases from J, the junction kept 5 bases outside the gene matches. The CDR3 DNA follows: TGTGCCAGTAGTATCCTGGGACAGGGCGATCAGCCCCAGCATTTT. It translates to CASSILGQGDQPQHF. The whole variable domain, remainder taken from reference TRBV19 and TRBJ1-5, is DGGITQSPKYLFRKEGQNVTLSCEQNLNHDAMYWYRQDPGQGLRLIYYSQIVNDFQKGDIAEGYSVSREKKESFPLTVTSAQKNPTAFYLCASSILGQGDQPQHFGDGTRLSIL.

This clone was seen a few times. V and J are TRBV28 and TRBJ1-4, with D possibly TRBD1 on 5 matching bases. This CDR3 is 14 amino acids long. Trimming cost V 7 bases and J 8 bases, with 17 bases left between them. The germline gives CDR1 MDHEN, CDR2 SYDVKM. DNA of the CDR3: TGTGCCAGCATGGGGGGAATGAGGTGGGAAAAACTGTTTTTT. Its protein is CASMGGMRWEKLFF.

CDR3 sequence reads: CASSLTGTGEKLFF. The CDR3 region has the DNA TGTGCCAGTAGTCTTACAGGGACGGGTGAAAAACTGTTTTTT. The V and J genes are TRBV19 and TRBJ1-4; TRBD1 might be the D (6 bases). In germline, CDR1 is LNHDA, CDR2 SQIVND (reference sequence). CDR3 length: 14 residues. Between the trimmed V and J ends, which lost 5 bases and 7 bases, there was a span of 14 bases. The full variable domain, its missing parts supplied by reference TRBV19 and TRBJ1-4, is DGGITQSPKYLFRKEGQNVTLSCEQNLNHDAMYWYRQDPGQGLRLIYYSQIVNDFQKGDIAEGYSVSREKKESFPLTVTSAQKNPTAFYLCASSLTGTGEKLFFGSGTQLSVL.

This chain joins TRBV7-9 and TRBJ2-2; D may be TRBD1 (6 bases). The germline V and J ends were trimmed by 3 bases and 3 bases, with 8 bases remaining between them. This CDR3 spans 14 amino acids. CDR1 and CDR2 (germline): SEHNR, FQNEAQ (reference sequence). The CDR3 reads CASSLDSYTGELFF. The CDR3 DNA sequence: TGTGCCAGCAGCTTGGACAGCTACACCGGGGAGCTGTTTTTT.

In this sample, this clone turned up a few times. The rearrangement links TRBV4-2 to TRBJ1-6; TRBD1 matches 8 bases. Trimming took 1 base from V and 10 from J; bases not matched to a gene: 12. There are 17 residues in the CDR3. CDR1 is LGHNA and CDR2 is YNFKEQ in the germline V gene. For the CDR3, the DNA is TGTGCCAGCAGCCAAGTTCCGACAGGGGTCCAGATATCACCCCTCCACTTT. Protein: CASSQVPTGVQISPLHF.

The table lists this clone with a count of one. This chain connects TRBV7-2 to TRBJ1-2; no definite D call. V was shortened by 7 bases and J by 0 bases, with 12 bases between the two germline ends. Germline CDR1 reads SGHTA; CDR2 reads FQGNSA. This CDR3 region has 14 residues. Written as DNA, the CDR3 is TGTGCCAGCACCCCAGGAGCGGCTAACTATGGCTACACCTTC. As protein: CASTPGAANYGYTF.

The J gene is TRBJ2-5, the V gene TRBV19; D gene ambiguous. The DNA end favors TRBJ2-7, so the J call may be wrong. There are 14 residues in the CDR3. Looked up from germline, CDR1 is LNHDA and CDR2 is SQIVND (reference sequence). The CDR3 reads CASSITTETYEQYF. In nucleotides, the CDR3 is TGTGCCAGTAGTATAACGACGGAGACCTACGAGCAGTACTTC.

V usage is TRBV5-1 and J usage is TRBJ2-2, with 9 bases lining up with TRBD1. V shed 8 bases and J 5 bases; nucleotides not matched to a gene: 10. CDR3 length: 15 amino acids. The germline gives CDR1 SGHRS, CDR2 YFSETQ. The CDR3, as DNA: TGCGCCAGTGCACCGGGACAGGGAGTGACCGGGGAGCTGTTTTTT. Protein: CASAPGQGVTGELFF.

The rearrangement joins TRBV7-2 to TRBJ2-3, with 8 bases lining up with TRBD2. There are 15 residues in the CDR3. With V trimmed by 1 base and J by 14 bases, 14 bases remained unmatched. From germline, CDR1 is SGHTA and CDR2 FQGNSA. Here the CDR3 DNA reads TGTGCCAGCAGCTTAGACCCGTCGGGAGCGGGGGCCCCGTATTTT. It yields the protein CASSLDPSGAGAPYF.